This TCR beta chain appears in the sequencing data of a study of blood T cell repertoires in COVID-19. Whole-study context: Sample material is recorded as cDNA or gDNA derived from T cells, B-cell-depleted T cells, or PBMCs.

Some clones are missing from TCRdb's copy, which holds only in-frame ones; the method was immunoSEQ multiplex PCR. Counted here are 110,000 to 150,000 clones, 75% to 90% occurring once; the ten biggest clones make up over 2.5%. From germline, CDR1 is DFQATT and CDR2 SNEGSKA (reference sequence). Trimming shortened V by 4 bases and J by 7 bases, and 8 bases separated the two germline ends. The CDR3 is 10 residues long. The sequenced sample consisted of peripheral blood. The clonotype comes from a man in his 60s with active or convalescent COVID-19. V is TRBV20-1 and J is TRBJ2-7, with TRBD1 as a possible D gene (5 bases). CDR3 in DNA: TGCAGTGCTAAGGGGTGGGAGCAGTACTTC. Translating it yields CSAKGWEQYF.